The rows below give T cell receptor beta chains drawn from one sample of a study of cytomegalovirus exposure and HLA in healthy donors. Data came from immunoSEQ multiplex PCR; TCRdb stores just in-frame clones and leaves some out. The data show some 110,000 clones, with 65% to 90% seen just once and approximately 6.9% held by the top ten. Sequenced: PBMCs. The source of these receptors is a man aged 30 to 39 in good health and CMV-seropositive. The CDR3 runs from the conserved cysteine through the conserved F or W. The order of the fields is D gene, J gene, clone size, V gene, CDR3 DNA, CDR3 protein. The D gene is left open where the match is weak. Not all rows give a size; the values are once, few, many and, for expanded clones, a class.

NA | TRBJ2-6 | NA | TRBV29-1 | TGCAGCGTAACGGACACCTTCCGCTCTGGGGCCAACGTCCTGACTTTC | CSVTDTFRSGANVLTF
NA | TRBJ1-2 | NA | TRBV6-5 | TGTGCCAGCAGTTACCAGGACAAGTTGAATGGCTACACCTTC | CASSYQDKLNGYTF
NA | TRBJ1-6 | NA | TRBV9 | TGTGCCAGCAGCCCAAGAACAGGGAATAATTCACCCCTCCACTTT | CASSPRTGNNSPLHF
TRBD1 | TRBJ1-6 | NA | TRBV2 | TGTGCCAGCGGAAACACAGGGGGTCAGCCCCTCCACTTT | CASGNTGGQPLHF
TRBD2 | TRBJ2-3 | NA | TRBV4-2 | TGTGCCAGCAGCCCGAAACCGGGACTAGCGGGTCTCACAGATACGCAGTATTTT | CASSPKPGLAGLTDTQYF
NA | TRBJ1-6 | once | TRBV7-9 | TGTGCCAGCAGCCCCGGACAGTCGAATTCACCCCTCCACTTT | CASSPGQSNSPLHF
TRBD1 | TRBJ2-3 | NA | TRBV4-3 | TGCGCCAGCAGCCCCAGGGGGCGGGCAGGCGCAGATACGCAGTATTTT | CASSPRGRAGADTQYF
TRBD1 | TRBJ1-5 | NA | TRBV19 | TGTGCCAGTAGTATCGGACAGGGCTTCAATCAGCCCCAGCATTTT | CASSIGQGFNQPQHF
TRBD1 | TRBJ1-5 | NA | TRBV4-2 | TGTGCCAGCAGCGCATTCACCGGACAGGGACTCAATCAGCCCCAGCATTTT | CASSAFTGQGLNQPQHF
TRBD2 | TRBJ2-1 | NA | TRBV7-6 | TGTGCCAGCAGCTTATTTGTAGCGGGGGCCCTTAATGAGCAGTTCTTC | CASSLFVAGALNEQFF
NA | TRBJ2-2 | NA | TRBV11-2 | TGTGCCAGCAGCTTAGATTCGGGGAGCGGGGAGCTGTTTTTT | CASSLDSGSGELFF
NA | TRBJ1-4 | many | TRBV4-1 | TGCGCCAGCAGCCATAACAGGGTTGGGGAAAAACTGTTTTTT | CASSHNRVGEKLFF
NA | TRBJ1-4 | NA | TRBV14 | TGTGCCAGCAGCCAAGATCCCTCAAGGGGAAAACTGTTTTTT | CASSQDPSRGKLFF
TRBD2 | TRBJ2-5 | NA | TRBV13 | TGTGCCAGCAGCCCCTTCACTAGCGGGGGAAAACAAGAGACCCAGTACTTC | CASSPFTSGGKQETQYF
TRBD2 | TRBJ2-2 | NA | TRBV2 | TGTGCCAGCATTTTAGGACTAGCGGGGATCGGGGAGCTGTTTTTT | CASILGLAGIGELFF
NA | TRBJ2-3 | NA | TRBV4-1 | TGCGCCAGCAGCCAGGTGTTGGCTAGCACAGATACGCAGTATTTT | CASSQVLASTDTQYF
NA | TRBJ2-7 | NA | TRBV28 | TGTGCCACGGGTGGGACACTCTCCTACGAGCAGTACTTC | CATGGTLSYEQYF
TRBD1 | TRBJ1-2 | NA | TRBV6-5 | TGTGCCAGCAGTTTTAACAGGGGCTATGGCTACACCTTC | CASSFNRGYGYTF
NA | TRBJ1-2 | NA | TRBV11-2 | TGTGCCAGCAGCTTACAGGTTTACTATGGCTACACCTTC | CASSLQVYYGYTF
NA | TRBJ1-2 | NA | TRBV5-6 | TGTGCCAGCAGCTTGATACAGAACTATGGCTACACCTTC | CASSLIQNYGYTF
TRBD1 | TRBJ1-5 | NA | TRBV19 | TGTGCCAGTAACCAGGGACAGACCCTCAAACAGCCCCAGCATTTT | CASNQGQTLKQPQHF
TRBD2 | TRBJ2-7 | NA | TRBV4-1 | TGCGCCAGCAGCCAGGGACTAGCGGGGTACTACGAGCAGTACTTC | CASSQGLAGYYEQYF
TRBD2 | TRBJ2-3 | NA | TRBV11-2 | TGTGCCAGCAGCCCCGGAGCGGGGGGGGGTGATACGCAGTATTTT | CASSPGAGGGDTQYF
NA | TRBJ2-3 | NA | TRBV5-1 | TGCGCCAGCAGCCCAGGCGAATCCACAGATACGCAGTATTTT | CASSPGESTDTQYF
TRBD1 | TRBJ1-5 | NA | TRBV15 | TGTGCCACCAGGCCCGGGACAGGGATAGAGCCCCAGCATTTT | CATRPGTGIEPQHF
TRBD1 | TRBJ2-5 | NA | TRBV4-2 | TGTGCCAGCAGCCATGGACCGGGACAGTATACTCAAGAGACCCAGTACTTC | CASSHGPGQYTQETQYF
NA | TRBJ1-5 | NA | TRBV4-2 | TGTGCCAGCAGCCAAGATGGAGGCCAAAGCAATCAGCCCCAGCATTTT | CASSQDGGQSNQPQHF
NA | TRBJ1-5 | NA | TRBV7-2 | TGTGCCAGCAGCCCCCCGCCGGGGAACGGCAATCAGCCCCAGCATTTT | CASSPPPGNGNQPQHF
NA | TRBJ1-1 | NA | TRBV29-1 | TGCAGCGTCTCCAACCGGGAGAACACTGAAGCTTTCTTT | CSVSNRENTEAFF
NA | TRBJ1-2 | NA | TRBV5-4 | TGTGCCAGCAGACCGAGTGGGGAGTTGGGCTACACCTTC | CASRPSGELGYTF
NA | TRBJ2-1 | NA | TRBV2 | TGTGCCAGCAGTGAAGGGCAGGGAACCTACAATGAGCAGTTCTTC | CASSEGQGTYNEQFF
TRBD2 | TRBJ2-5 | NA | TRBV5-1 | TGCGCCAGCAGCTTGGTACCTAGCGGGGGGCAAGAGACCCAGTACTTC | CASSLVPSGGQETQYF
NA | TRBJ1-1 | NA | TRBV11-2 | TGTGCCAGCAGCCCCCCCGGGATGGACACTGAAGCTTTCTTT | CASSPPGMDTEAFF
NA | TRBJ2-1 | NA | TRBV4-2 | TGTGCCAGCAGCCAATTCCAGCAGGGCGATGAGCAGTTCTTC | CASSQFQQGDEQFF
TRBD2 | TRBJ2-7 | NA | TRBV27 | TGTGCCAGCGGGCTAGCGGGGGCCTACGAGCAGTACTTC | CASGLAGAYEQYF
TRBD1 | TRBJ1-2 | NA | TRBV5-1 | TGCGCCAGCAGCCCCGGGACAGGGGACTATGGCTACACCTTC | CASSPGTGDYGYTF
TRBD1 | TRBJ1-4 | NA | TRBV29-1 | TGCAGCGCTCGGACAGGCACCGCAACTAATGAAAAACTGTTTTTT | CSARTGTATNEKLFF
NA | TRBJ1-3 | NA | TRBV28 | TGTGCCAGCAGTTTATCGGGGACACCGATCTCTGGAAACACCATATATTTT | CASSLSGTPISGNTIYF
NA | TRBJ1-5 | NA | TRBV6-6 | TGTGCCAGCAGTTTCCAGTACAATCAGCCCCAGCATTTT | CASSFQYNQPQHF
NA | TRBJ2-1 | NA | TRBV7-2 | TGTGCCAGCACCCAACCCCGGGGTTTGGGTGAGCAGTTCTTC | CASTQPRGLGEQFF
TRBD1 | TRBJ2-7 | NA | TRBV5-1 | TGCGCCAGCGGGGGGACAGGGAGCTACGAGCAGTACTTC | CASGGTGSYEQYF
NA | TRBJ1-1 | NA | TRBV6-1 | TGTGCCAGCTGGCACAGGGTGGGGAACACTGAAGCTTTCTTT | CASWHRVGNTEAFF
TRBD1 | TRBJ1-2 | once | TRBV7-8 | TGTGCCAGCGGAGTAGGGACAGCTAACTATGGCTACACCTTC | CASGVGTANYGYTF